A selection of T cell receptor beta chains follows, all from one sample in a study of cytomegalovirus exposure and HLA in healthy donors. Clones were sequenced by immunoSEQ multiplex PCR, and TCRdb holds only the in-frame ones, with some missing. The sample yields 160,000 or so clones, roughly three quarters seen once. The source material was PBMCs. All receptors come from a man aged 55 to 70 in good health and CMV-seronegative. Both conserved end residues are trimmed from each CDR3.

v_gene: TRBV10-1
j_gene: TRBJ2-1
CDR3aa: ASSDQGLASYNEQF

v_gene: TRBV7-9
j_gene: TRBJ2-7
CDR3aa: ASSLGGGTSEQY

v_gene: TRBV28
j_gene: TRBJ1-5
CDR3aa: ASSQGPRGPQH

v_gene: TRBV19
j_gene: TRBJ2-2
CDR3aa: ASSIVGGGDQTGELF

v_gene: TRBV4-3
j_gene: TRBJ1-1
CDR3aa: ASSLEPGKSPEAF

v_gene: TRBV6-1
j_gene: TRBJ2-5
CDR3aa: ASSDGIERIQETQY

v_gene: TRBV5-1
j_gene: TRBJ2-4
CDR3aa: ASSSGTGKAIQY

v_gene: TRBV28
j_gene: TRBJ1-1
CDR3aa: ASSLSPGMNTEAF

v_gene: TRBV6-5
j_gene: TRBJ2-2
CDR3aa: ASSYSALANTGELF

v_gene: TRBV29-1
j_gene: TRBJ1-4
CDR3aa: SARGQINEKLF

v_gene: TRBV9
j_gene: TRBJ2-5
CDR3aa: ASSLRGDRGLGRGETQY

v_gene: TRBV4-1
j_gene: TRBJ2-5
CDR3aa: ASSQAYSGSKETQY

v_gene: TRBV9
j_gene: TRBJ1-3
CDR3aa: ASSVEAGHSGNTIY

v_gene: TRBV10-1
j_gene: TRBJ2-1
CDR3aa: ASSEGGQGVNEQF

v_gene: TRBV5-1
j_gene: TRBJ2-3
CDR3aa: ASSTGLAGGRADTQY

v_gene: TRBV27
j_gene: TRBJ2-7
CDR3aa: ASRGHHSYEQY

v_gene: TRBV2
j_gene: TRBJ2-1
CDR3aa: ASTLGHEQF

v_gene: TRBV25-1
j_gene: TRBJ1-6
CDR3aa: ASSEWTGNSPLH

v_gene: TRBV27
j_gene: TRBJ1-1
CDR3aa: ASSLAGLNTEAF

v_gene: TRBV7-2
j_gene: TRBJ2-7
CDR3aa: ASRPGGAYEQY

v_gene: TRBV7-2
j_gene: TRBJ2-5
CDR3aa: ASSRGDRGLRETQY